This entry describes one T cell receptor beta chain. Its antigen is currently unknown. A sample-barcoded 5' primer and a J-beta primer mix were used in a second PCR of about 6 to 11 cycles. TCRdb re-called the 5' RACE reads through MiXCR, storing one row per CDR3 protein. This table holds 870,000 or so distinct CDR3 sequences, around 30% found once. These data belong to a study of blood T cells in healthy people across ages. The CDR3 covers 12 residues. V was trimmed by 5 bases and J by 7 bases, leaving 11 bases between them. Per germline, CDR1 SEHNR and CDR2 FQNEAQ (reference sequence). Study-level findings and limits: Age brought a roughly linear fall in TCR beta diversity measured per million T cells.

Sequenced input: blood. The chain combines TRBV7-9 with TRBJ1-2; no firm D call. The clonotype comes from a woman aged 80 or over in good health. CDR3 DNA sequence: TGTGCCAGCAGCCCTCAACCCGGTGGCTACACCTTC. This sequence encodes CASSPQPGGYTF.